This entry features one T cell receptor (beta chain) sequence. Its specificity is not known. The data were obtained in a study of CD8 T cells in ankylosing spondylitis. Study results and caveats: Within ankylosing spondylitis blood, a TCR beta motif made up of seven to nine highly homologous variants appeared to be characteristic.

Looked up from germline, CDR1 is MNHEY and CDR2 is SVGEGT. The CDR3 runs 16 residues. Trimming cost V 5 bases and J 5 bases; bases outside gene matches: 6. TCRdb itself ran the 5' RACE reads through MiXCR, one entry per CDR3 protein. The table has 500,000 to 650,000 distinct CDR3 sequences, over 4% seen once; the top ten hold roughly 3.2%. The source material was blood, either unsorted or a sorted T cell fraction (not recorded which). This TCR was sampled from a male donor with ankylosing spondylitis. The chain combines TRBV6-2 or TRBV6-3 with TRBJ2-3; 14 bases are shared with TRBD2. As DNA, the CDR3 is TGTGCCAGCAGTCCATGGACTAGCGGGAGGCAAGATACGCAGTATTTT. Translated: CASSPWTSGRQDTQYF.